A single sample is the source of the 30 T cell receptor beta chains below, sequenced in a study of blood T cells in healthy people across ages. A J-beta primer mix and a sample-barcoded 5' primer were used in a second PCR of roughly 7 to 12 cycles. TCRdb called the 5' RACE reads again in MiXCR, with one record for every CDR3 protein. The sample holds approximately 800,000 distinct CDR3 sequences, roughly 50% seen once. The source material was blood. The receptors were sampled from a man older than 75 in good health.

Concerning this clonotype: A junction boundary mismatches the germline segment, possibly from a read error. The chain employs TRBV7-2 and TRBJ1-1; D perhaps matches TRBD1 (6 bases). Germline V gene data show CDR1 as SGHTA and CDR2 as FQGNSA. The CDR3 length is 15 residues. CDR3 DNA sequence: TGTGCCAACAGCTTAGGGGGGGTAGGGTTTGGTGAAGCTTTCTTT. Its protein product is CANSLGGVGFGEAFF.

The V gene is TRBV6-1, the J gene TRBJ2-5, with a possible D match to TRBD1 (6 bases). The closer fit of TRBJ2-7 to the DNA end suggests the J call may be wrong. Per the germline V gene, CDR1 is MNHNS and CDR2 is SASEGT. The CDR3 is 15 amino acids. The CDR3: CASSRGTGLSYEQYF. The DNA for the CDR3 is TGTGCCAGCAGTAGGGGTACAGGGCTCTCCTACGAGCAGTACTTC.

This clonotype was detected only a few times. The rearrangement joins TRBV5-1 to TRBJ2-1, with D possibly matching TRBD1 (5 bases). CDR3 length: 16 residues. The germline gives CDR1 SGHRS, CDR2 YFSETQ. The ends were cut back, 1 base at V and 0 bases at J, with 11 bases in the middle. DNA for the CDR3: TGCGCCAGCAGCTTGCAGGGCCCTCTCTCCTACAATGAGCAGTTCTTC. Its translation: CASSLQGPLSYNEQFF.

Concerning this clonotype itself: Relative to the germline gene, one junction end is altered; a read error may explain this. The V and J genes are TRBV9 and TRBJ2-2, with 12 bases fitting TRBD1. The germline V gene encodes CDR1 SGDLS and CDR2 YYNGEE. This CDR3 is 17 amino acids long. The CDR3 nucleotides read TGTACCAGCAGCGTGAGGCCCGGGACAGGGGGCCCCGGGGAGCTGTTTTTT. Translation gives CTSSVRPGTGGPGELFF.

The chain combines TRBV7-6 with TRBJ1-6; D is perhaps TRBD1 (5 bases). Trimming left V 1 base short and J 8 bases short, with 12 bases between. This CDR3 comprises 15 residues. Germline CDR1 SGHVS, CDR2 FNYEAQ. CDR3 bases: TGTGCCAGCAGCTTAGTGGCCGGGGCGGATTCACCCCTCCACTTT. Translating it yields CASSLVAGADSPLHF.

J is TRBJ2-5 and V is TRBV5-1; 9 nucleotides agree with TRBD1. V shed 6 bases and J 5 bases; nucleotides not matched to a gene: 14. Germline V lookup: CDR1 SGHRS, CDR2 YFSETQ. This CDR3 contains 16 residues. The CDR3 region has the DNA TGCGCCAGCACCCAGGTGGGACAGGGTCTTGGTGAGACCCAGTACTTC. This gives the protein CASTQVGQGLGETQYF.

The gene calls are TRBV20-1 and TRBJ2-1, with D possibly matching TRBD2 (6 bases). Gene TRBJ2-7 matches the end of the DNA better, so the J call may be wrong. Germline loops: CDR1 DFQATT, CDR2 SNEGSKA (reference sequence). There are 15 residues in the CDR3. Here the CDR3 reads CSAPAGTRTNNEQYF. The CDR3 DNA is TGCAGTGCTCCCGCCGGGACTCGCACTAACAATGAGCAGTACTTC.

The chain links TRBV20-1 to TRBJ2-7, with 7 bases that match TRBD1. The CDR3 has 14 residues. Looked up from germline, CDR1 is DFQATT and CDR2 is SNEGSKA (reference sequence). Trimming took 5 bases from V and 7 from J; bases not matched to a gene: 14. CDR3 residues: CSAVWTGGVGEQYF. The DNA of the CDR3 is TGCAGTGCTGTATGGACAGGTGGTGTGGGGGAGCAGTACTTC.

The chain recombines TRBV15 with TRBJ2-3, with a weak D call TRBD1 (5 bases). This CDR3 comprises 17 residues. CDR1 and CDR2 from the germline V gene are LNHNV and YYDKDF (reference sequence). Trimming took off 4 bases at V and 1 base at J, with 18 bases between the two ends. The CDR3 loop is CATSTRGKGRGTDTQYF. The CDR3 bases are TGTGCCACCAGCACCAGAGGAAAGGGGCGAGGCACAGATACGCAGTATTTT.

The gene calls are TRBV7-6 and TRBJ2-1, with D maybe TRBD2 (5 bases). Germline V CDR1 and CDR2: SGHVS, FNYEAQ. Trimming removed 3 bases at V and 3 bases at J, with 12 bases between. This CDR3 has 15 residues. The CDR3, as DNA: TGTGCCAGCAGCTTGGAGGTCCGGGACTACAATGAGCAGTTCTTC. This sequence encodes CASSLEVRDYNEQFF.

This sequence joins TRBV9 and TRBJ2-1, with D hard to call. This CDR3 comprises 15 residues. The germline V gene encodes CDR1 SGDLS and CDR2 YYNGEE. Trimming took 0 bases from V and 7 from J, leaving 14 bases between them. The CDR3 here is CASSVGGSAVNEQFF. As DNA, the CDR3 is TGTGCCAGCAGCGTAGGCGGTAGTGCGGTAAATGAGCAGTTCTTC.

The V gene is TRBV6-1, the J gene TRBJ2-7; D not certain. Trimming took 3 bases from V and 7 from J, leaving 10 bases between them. Germline values: CDR1 MNHNS, CDR2 SASEGT. The CDR3 is 12 amino acids. For the CDR3, the DNA is TGTGCCAGCAGTGACGTGTTGAGGGAGCAGTACTTC. Protein product: CASSDVLREQYF.

Here the CDR3 DNA reads TGCGCCAGCAGCTCGGGACTAGCGGGTCCCTTGGGGAATGAGCAGTTCTTC. Translation: CASSSGLAGPLGNEQFF. The chain joins TRBV5-1 to TRBJ2-1, with TRBD2 matching over 12 bases. The CDR3 sequence is 17 residues long. V was clipped by 3 bases and J by 7 bases; unmatched bases: 11. Germline-derived CDR1 and CDR2 are SGHRS and YFSETQ.

V gene TRBV10-3 combines with J gene TRBJ2-1; TRBD1 might be the D (7 bases). Trimming took off 7 bases at V and 8 bases at J, with 18 bases between the two ends. Germline V gives CDR1 ENHRY, CDR2 SYGVKD. There are 14 residues in the CDR3. The CDR3 nucleotides read TGTGCCATCAAGCCCGGCCAGGGGGGCGATGAGCAGTTCTTC. Translation gives CAIKPGQGGDEQFF.

The rearrangement joins TRBV12-3 or TRBV12-4 to TRBJ1-1; 9 positions match TRBD1. The CDR3 length is 15 residues. Losses at the gene ends were 5 bases for V and 0 bases for J; bases not matched to a gene: 4. Here the CDR3 reads CASSPDRGMNTEAFF. In DNA, the CDR3 is TGTGCCAGCAGTCCCGACAGGGGGATGAACACTGAAGCTTTCTTT.

In regard to this clonotype: One end of the junction fails to match germline, which may point to a read error. The chain joins TRBV7-9 to TRBJ2-5; D possibly uses TRBD1 or TRBD2 (5 bases each). Germline lookup yields CDR1 SEHNR and CDR2 FQNEAQ (reference sequence). The CDR3 is made up of 14 amino acids. The CDR3 spells CASSWGSAQETQYF. The CDR3 bases are TGTGCCAGCAGCTGGGGGTCGGCACAAGAGACACAGTACTTC.

There are a few counts of this clonotype. This chain connects TRBV7-2 to TRBJ2-3; 7 bases align to TRBD2. The germline gives CDR1 SGHTA, CDR2 FQGNSA. V dropped 7 bases and J dropped 2; count of bases not matched to a gene: 6. The CDR3 length is 14 residues. CDR3 in DNA: TGTGCCAGCACCCCCGGGACTACCACAGATACGCAGTATTTT. Translation: CASTPGTTTDTQYF.

V gene TRBV25-1 combines with J gene TRBJ2-7; 8 nucleotides agree with TRBD1. This CDR3 region has 15 residues. Germline CDR1 is MGHDK and CDR2 is SYGVNS. The V segment lost 3 bases and the J segment 4 bases; nucleotides outside the gene matches: 8. CDR3 protein: CASSDWGQAGYEQYF. CDR3 in DNA: TGTGCCAGCAGTGACTGGGGACAGGCGGGATACGAGCAGTACTTC.

This clonotype turned up a few times. V gene TRBV4-2 combines with J gene TRBJ2-1; D is possibly TRBD1 or TRBD2 (5 bases each). The CDR3 loop spans 15 amino acids. Germline values: CDR1 LGHNA, CDR2 YNFKEQ. The V end was cut by 3 bases, the J end by 6 bases, with 15 bases between. As DNA, the CDR3 is TGTGCCAGCAGCCAGGTTTCCGGGACCCGCAATGAGCAGTTCTTC. Amino acids: CASSQVSGTRNEQFF.

The chain employs TRBV12-3 or TRBV12-4 and TRBJ1-1, with D uncertain. This CDR3 comprises 15 residues. V was shortened by 6 bases and J by 0 bases, with 14 bases between the two germline ends. CDR3 in amino acids: CASSKSRKMNTEAFF. CDR3 in DNA: TGTGCCAGCAGCAAGTCACGGAAAATGAACACTGAAGCTTTCTTT.

In this sample, this clonotype turned up many times. The V gene is TRBV20-1, the J gene TRBJ2-1; the D gene is possibly TRBD2 (6 bases). Deletions cut 3 bases from V and 9 bases from J, with 12 bases between. Germline CDR1 is DFQATT and CDR2 is SNEGSKA (reference sequence). This CDR3 comprises 12 residues. CDR3 nucleotide sequence: TGCAGTGCTAGGCCCCTAGCGCCTGAGCAGTTCTTC. Amino acid sequence: CSARPLAPEQFF.

This clonotype has a handful of counts. The CDR3: CASSPDRDGYGYTF. The CDR3 DNA sequence: TGTGCCAGCAGCCCCGACAGGGATGGCTATGGCTACACCTTC. The chain has TRBV11-2 and TRBJ1-2; 7 bases match TRBD1. CDR1 is SGHAT, CDR2 FQNNGV, per germline. V was pared by 5 bases and J by 4 bases, with 7 bases of the junction left unmatched. The CDR3 runs to 14 residues.

The rearrangement joins TRBV5-1 to TRBJ2-1; TRBD2 matches 14 bases. Germline trimming cut 4 bases from V and 15 bases from J; bases unmatched to any gene: 15. The germline gives CDR1 SGHRS, CDR2 YFSETQ. This CDR3 has 16 amino acids. CDR3 residues: CASSATGTSGRGQRFF. The CDR3 coding sequence is TGCGCCAGCAGCGCAACCGGGACTAGCGGGAGAGGCCAGCGGTTCTTC.

For this clonotype: Just one base apart from a much larger clone, this may be a read error. This chain links TRBV4-1 with TRBJ2-7; 10 bases line up with TRBD1. This CDR3 has 18 amino acids. J was trimmed by 9 bases and V by 2 bases; bases with no gene match: 19. The germline V gene encodes CDR1 MGHRA and CDR2 YSYEKL. The CDR3 coding sequence is TGCGCCAGCAGCCAAATACAACCCCGGGACAGGGGTAACAATGGGCAGTACTTC. This encodes CASSQIQPRDRGNNGQYF.

This clonotype occurred a few times. This chain uses TRBV15 with TRBJ1-5; D is unresolved. V was pared by 3 bases and J by 10 bases, with 10 bases between. The CDR3 sequence is 12 residues long. Germline CDR1 reads LNHNV; CDR2 reads YYDKDF (reference sequence). The CDR3 sequence: CATSSHSRPQHF. CDR3 bases: TGTGCCACCAGCAGTCATTCACGCCCCCAGCATTTT.

This chain links TRBV9 with TRBJ2-1, with 7 positions matching TRBD2. In germline, CDR1 is SGDLS, CDR2 YYNGEE. The CDR3 runs to 14 residues. Trimming cost V 1 base and J 8 bases; bases outside gene matches: 6. The chain's CDR3 is CASSVSGARDEQFF. CDR3 nucleotides: TGTGCCAGCAGCGTAAGCGGGGCTAGGGATGAGCAGTTCTTC.

The chain joins TRBV21-1 to TRBJ2-1; no check of the table's D call, TRBD1, against the DNA was made. TRBV21-1 is a known pseudogene. There are 18 residues in the CDR3. CDR3 sequence (DNA): TGTGCCGGCAGCAAAGAGGGCGATGGGAGAAGGATGTACAATGAGCAGTTCTTC. Amino acid sequence: CAGSKEGDGRRMYNEQFF.

The chain carries TRBV29-1 and TRBJ1-2; 7 positions agree with TRBD1. This CDR3 is built from 14 residues. Germline values: CDR1 SQVTM, CDR2 ANQGSEA. V dropped 5 bases and J dropped 0; count of bases not matched to a gene: 6. The CDR3 region has the DNA TGCAGCGTTTCGACAGGGCACCCTAACTATGGCTACACCTTC. Protein: CSVSTGHPNYGYTF.

The V and J genes are TRBV9 and TRBJ2-7; TRBD2 matches at 8 bases. The length of the CDR3 is 13 residues. The germline V gene has CDR1 SGDLS and CDR2 YYNGEE. J lost 2 bases, V lost 3 bases, and 1 base had no gene match. Written as DNA, the CDR3 is TGTGCCAGCAGCGCTAGCGGGCCCTACGAGCAGTACTTC. Residues: CASSASGPYEQYF.

This chain connects TRBV5-1 to TRBJ2-3; 7 bases are a match to TRBD1. Germline V CDR1 and CDR2: SGHRS, YFSETQ. This CDR3 contains 14 residues. Losses at the gene ends were 6 bases for V and 14 bases for J; bases not matched to a gene: 18. CDR3 DNA sequence: TGCGCCAGCACCGCCGGGACAGATTTTAGATACGCGTATTTT. Its translation: CASTAGTDFRYAYF.